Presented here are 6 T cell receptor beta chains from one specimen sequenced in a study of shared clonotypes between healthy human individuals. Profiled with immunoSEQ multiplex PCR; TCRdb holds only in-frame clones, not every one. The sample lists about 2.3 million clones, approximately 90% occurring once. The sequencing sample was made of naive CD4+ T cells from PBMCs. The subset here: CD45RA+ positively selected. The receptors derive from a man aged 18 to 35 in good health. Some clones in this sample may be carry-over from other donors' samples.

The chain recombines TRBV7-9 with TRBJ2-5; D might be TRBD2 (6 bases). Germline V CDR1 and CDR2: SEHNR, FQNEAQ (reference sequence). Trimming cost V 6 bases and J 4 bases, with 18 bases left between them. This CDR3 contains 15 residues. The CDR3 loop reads CASSRTRPGGETQYF. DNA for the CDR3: TGTGCCAGCAGTCGAACAAGACCCGGGGGAGAGACCCAGTACTTC.

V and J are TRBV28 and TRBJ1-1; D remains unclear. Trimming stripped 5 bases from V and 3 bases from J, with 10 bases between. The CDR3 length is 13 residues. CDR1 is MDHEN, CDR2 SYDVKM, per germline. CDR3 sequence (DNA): TGTGCCAGCAGTCCCCCAAGTCACACTGAAGCTTTCTTT. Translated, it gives CASSPPSHTEAFF. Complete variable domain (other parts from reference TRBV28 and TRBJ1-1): DVKVTQSSRYLVKRTGEKVFLECVQDMDHENMFWYRQDPGLGLRLIYFSYDVKMKEKGDIPEGYSVSREKKERFSLILESASTNQTSMYLCASSPPSHTEAFFGQGTRLTVV.

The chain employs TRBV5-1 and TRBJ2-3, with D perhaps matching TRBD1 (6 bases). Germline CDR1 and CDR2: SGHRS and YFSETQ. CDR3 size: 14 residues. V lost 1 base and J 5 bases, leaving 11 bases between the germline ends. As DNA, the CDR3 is TGCGCCAGCAGCTTGCGCAGGGGAAGAGATACGCAGTATTTT. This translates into CASSLRRGRDTQYF.

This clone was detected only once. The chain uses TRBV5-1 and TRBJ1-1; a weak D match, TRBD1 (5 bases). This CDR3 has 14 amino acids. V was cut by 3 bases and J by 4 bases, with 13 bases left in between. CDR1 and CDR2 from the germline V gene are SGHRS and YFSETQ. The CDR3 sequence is CASSYYGAFTEAFF. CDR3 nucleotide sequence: TGCGCCAGCAGCTACTACGGGGCTTTCACTGAAGCTTTCTTT.

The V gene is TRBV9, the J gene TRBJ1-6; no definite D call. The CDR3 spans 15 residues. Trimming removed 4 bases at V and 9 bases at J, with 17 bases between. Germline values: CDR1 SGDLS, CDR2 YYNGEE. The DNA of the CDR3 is TGTGCCAGCAGCCTACGGCCGCAAGGGAGTTCACCCCTCCACTTT. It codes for CASSLRPQGSSPLHF.

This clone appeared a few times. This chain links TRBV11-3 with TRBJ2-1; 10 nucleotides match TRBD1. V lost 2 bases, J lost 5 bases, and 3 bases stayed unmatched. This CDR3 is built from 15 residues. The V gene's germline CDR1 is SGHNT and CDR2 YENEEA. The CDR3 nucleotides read TGTGCCAGCAGCTTAAGGGGGACAGGGGACAATGAGCAGTTCTTC. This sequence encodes CASSLRGTGDNEQFF.